This TCR beta chain originates from a study of T cells after yellow fever vaccination. Study findings and constraints: Though it reached lower strength, the secondary response hit its peak faster, day 5 versus 15.

Conversion of TCR transcripts into cDNA relied on 5'RACE template switching, which added a universal primer site and UMIs. MiXCR, applied by TCRdb to the 5' RACE reads, yields one record per CDR3 protein. The sample includes under 600,000 distinct CDR3 sequences, around an eighth seen only once; the top ten take over 12%. In the case of this clonotype: Its specificity is unknown.

Trimming removed 3 bases at V and 2 bases at J, with 17 bases between. Germline V gene sequence: CDR1 KGHSH, CDR2 LQKENI. The CDR3 contains 17 residues. The chain couples TRBV18 to TRBJ1-3; D remains unclear. The origin of this receptor is a young man who received the YFV17D yellow fever vaccine. This specimen was PBMCs, taken on the day of the yellow fever booster vaccination. This chain's CDR3 is CASSPARPENPGNTIYF. In DNA, the CDR3 is TGTGCCAGCTCACCGGCCAGACCAGAAAACCCTGGAAACACCATATATTTT. Together with reference TRBV18 and TRBJ1-3, the CDR3 gives the full variable domain: NAGVMQNPRHLVRRRGQEARLRCSPMKGHSHVYWYRQLPEEGLKFMVYLQKENIIDESGMPKERFSAEFPKEGPSILRIQQVVRGDSAAYFCASSPARPENPGNTIYFGEGSWLTVV.